The 24 T cell receptor beta chains below all came from one sample that was sequenced in a study of tumor and adjacent non-tumor tissue in lung cancer listed by TCRdb under 2018. Library method: multiplex PCR. Sequencing took place on an Illumina HiSeq 2500. Following protocols modified from ARM-PCR, the researchers constructed TCRbeta libraries through three rounds of nested PCR with primers (Table S4). TCRdb trimmed the raw reads at Q25, called clones with MiXCR and kept productive beta chains. Rows are combined by CDR3 protein, so each entry shows the most common genes and DNA. The sample profile shows tens of thousands of distinct CDR3 sequences; 70% to 90% of them were found once. The ten largest clonotypes hold 40% to 65% of the sample. RNA was isolated from bulk unsorted tissue, and RNA quality was assessed with a NanoDrop ND-1000 and an Agilent 2100. For the normal lung samples, distant non-tumor tissue was collected more than 3 cm away from the tumor edge.

The sample taken for sequencing was distant non-tumor lung tissue. These receptors were taken from a man aged 55 to 70 with non-small cell lung cancer.

For this clonotype: An end of the junction differs from the germline gene, which may be a read error. The chain's CDR3 is CASSLGQGHPNTEALF. CDR3 DNA sequence: TGCGCCAGCAGCCTCGGACAGGGACACCCGAACACTGAAGCTCTCTTT. V usage is TRBV5-1 and J usage is TRBJ1-1; 8 bases align to TRBD1. The CDR3 runs 16 residues. The V gene's germline CDR1 is SGHRS and CDR2 YFSETQ.

Regarding this clonotype: This could be a read error, since a much larger clone is one nucleotide away. The V gene is TRBV6-2 or TRBV6-3, the J gene TRBJ2-3; 9 bases fit TRBD2. The CDR3 is made up of 15 amino acids. CDR1 and CDR2 from the germline V gene are MNHEY and SVGEGT. The CDR3 nucleotides read TGTGCCAGGAGTTTTAGCGGGAGAGAGACAGATACGCAGTATTTT. Translated: CARSFSGRETDTQYF.

The rearrangement links TRBV11-3 to TRBJ2-7; maybe TRBD2 (5 bases). The CDR3 consists of 13 residues. CDR1 is SGHNT and CDR2 is YENEEA in the germline V gene. V shed 5 bases and J shed 10 bases, with 18 bases lying between them. In nucleotides, the CDR3 is TGTGCCAGCAGCCCCCGGAGGCCCTACCAACAGTACTTC. This codes for CASSPRRPYQQYF.

On this clonotype itself: The junction departs from the called germline gene at one end, perhaps through a read error. The chain recombines TRBV12-3 or TRBV12-4 with TRBJ2-4, with D tentatively TRBD1 or TRBD2 (5 bases each). The CDR3 has 16 residues. CDR3 in amino acids: CANSLGLSGAKNIQYF. The DNA for the CDR3 is TGTGCCAACAGTTTAGGACTCTCAGGGGCCAAAAACATTCAGTACTTC.

This clonotype has more than one count but fewer than ten. The genes are TRBV12-3 or TRBV12-4 and TRBJ2-3; D is possibly TRBD1 (6 bases). V lost 3 bases and J 0 bases, leaving 13 bases between the germline ends. CDR3 length: 16 residues. The DNA of the CDR3 is TGTGCCAGCAGTTTTGGGCAGACAGGTAGCACAGATACGCAGTATTTT. It specifies CASSFGQTGSTDTQYF.

Worth noting for this clonotype: The conserved phenylalanine or tryptophan is not found at the CDR3 terminus, so this likely reflects a read error. This rearrangement joins TRBV4-2 to TRBJ1-5, with D possibly TRBD1 on 6 matching bases. Trimming left V 0 bases short and J 5 bases short, with 14 bases between. Germline lookup yields CDR1 LGHNA and CDR2 YNFKEQ. This CDR3 is 16 amino acids long. DNA for the CDR3: TGTGCCAGCAGCCAAGAACCAGGGGATACCGATCAGCCCCAGCATCTT. This sequence encodes CASSQEPGDTDQPQHL.

In regard to this clonotype: An end of the junction differs from the germline gene, which may be a read error. The chain links TRBV11-3 to TRBJ1-1, with 9 positions matching TRBD1. This CDR3 has 16 amino acids. Germline CDR1 SGHNT, CDR2 YENEEA. The CDR3 coding sequence is TGCGCCAGCAACTTAGATGGGGACAGGGTGAACACTGAAGCCTCCTTT. This encodes CASNLDGDRVNTEASF.

Comment on this clonotype: This may stem from a read error, because a much larger clone lies one nucleotide away. The chain joins TRBV4-3 to TRBJ2-1; TRBD2 aligns across 8 bases. Germline values: CDR1 LGHNA, CDR2 YSLEER. The CDR3 is 17 amino acids. Trimming removed 0 bases from V and 15 bases from J; junction bases left unmatched: 19. The CDR3 sequence is CASSQESSANGRACLFF. The CDR3 bases are TGCGCCAGCAGCCAAGAATCGTCGGCTAACGGGAGGGCCTGTCTGTTCTTC.

A word on this clonotype: This CDR3 is missing its conserved last phenylalanine or tryptophan, likely due to a read error. This rearrangement joins TRBV6-6 to TRBJ2-5; D is uncertain. The germline V gene has CDR1 MNHNY and CDR2 SVGAGI (reference sequence). Trimming took 4 bases from V and 5 from J, leaving 17 bases between them. CDR3 length: 15 residues. CDR3 DNA sequence: TGTGCCAGCAGTTTGTCCCCAACCCTCGGGGAGACCCAGTACCTC. Its translation: CASSLSPTLGETQYL.

Comments on this clonotype: This may stem from a read error, because a much larger clone lies one nucleotide away. The chain uses TRBV12-3 or TRBV12-4 and TRBJ2-5; perhaps TRBD1 as D (5 bases). This CDR3 is built from 14 residues. The ends were cut back, 7 bases at V and 4 bases at J, with 16 bases in the middle. CDR3 loop: CASNWTNQGETQYF. DNA of the CDR3: TGTGCCAGCAATTGGACCAACCAGGGAGAGACCCAGTACTTC.

Worth noting for this clonotype: Just one base apart from a much larger clone, this may be a read error. The chain couples TRBV12-3 or TRBV12-4 to TRBJ1-6, with a tentative D call TRBD1 (5 bases). V was cut by 5 bases and J by 10 bases, with 15 bases left in between. CDR3 length equals 14 residues. This CDR3 reads CASSQEGMESPLHF. The CDR3 DNA is TGTGCCAGCAGTCAAGAGGGGATGGAGTCACCCCTCCACTTT.

As concerns this clonotype: Mismatch with germline at one junction end may stem from a read error. CDR3 region: CRARHSRQLSYNEQFF. CDR3 in DNA: TGCAGAGCTAGGCATAGTAGACAGTTGTCCTACAATGAGCAGTTCTTC. The chain is built from TRBV20-1 and TRBJ2-1; a weak D match, TRBD1 (5 bases). This CDR3 has 16 residues. Germline CDR1 is DFQATT and CDR2 is SNEGSKA (reference sequence).

On this clonotype: One junction end disagrees with the germline gene, perhaps due to a read error. The J gene is TRBJ2-1, the V gene TRBV11-1; 11 bases map to TRBD2. The CDR3 runs to 17 residues. Germline V gene lookup returns CDR1 SGHAT and CDR2 FQDESV (reference sequence). As DNA, the CDR3 is TGTGCCGGCAGCTTATCTCGCCTAGCGGGAGGCAACAATGAGCAGTTTTTC. Protein product: CAGSLSRLAGGNNEQFF.

As concerns this clonotype: It is likely a read error, because the conserved phenylalanine at the end of the CDR3 is missing. The gene calls are TRBV7-9 and TRBJ2-1; 7 bases match TRBD1. There are 12 residues in the CDR3. CDR1 and CDR2 from the germline V gene are SEHNR and FQNEAQ (reference sequence). With 5 bases clipped from V and 8 bases from J, the junction kept 3 bases outside the gene matches. CDR3 region: CASSRTGDEQFL. The CDR3 coding sequence is TGTGCCAGCAGCCGAACAGGGGATGAGCAGTTCTTG.

On this clonotype: One junction end does not reproduce the germline sequence, and a read error may be involved. The chain combines TRBV6-6 with TRBJ2-1, with 9 bases fitting TRBD2. Germline values: CDR1 MNHNY, CDR2 SVGAGI (reference sequence). This CDR3 has 15 amino acids. The CDR3 region has the DNA TGTACCAGCATTTGGGGCGGGGGGGCCTACAGTGAGCAGTTCTTC. This encodes CTSIWGGGAYSEQFF.

V is TRBV20-1 and J is TRBJ2-7, with D unresolved. V was cut by 0 bases and J by 6 bases, with 12 bases left in between. In germline, CDR1 is DFQATT, CDR2 SNEGSKA (reference sequence). The CDR3 consists of 13 residues. In nucleotides, the CDR3 is TGCAGTGCTAGAGACACCAGCACTCCCGAGCAGTACTTC. It encodes CSARDTSTPEQYF.

The table lists this clonotype with a count of one. A read error is likely, as this CDR3 ends without the conserved phenylalanine or tryptophan. The V call is TRBV11-3, the J call TRBJ1-1; perhaps TRBD1 as D (5 bases). This CDR3 has 16 amino acids. Trimming removed 5 bases from V and 0 bases from J, with 16 bases in between. Germline CDR1 is SGHNT and CDR2 is YENEEA. CDR3 residues: CASSPIPGQLNTEAFS. The CDR3 DNA sequence: TGTGCCAGCAGCCCTATACCGGGGCAACTGAACACTGAAGCTTTCTCT.

CDR3 sequence reads: CAISNGLEGGLQAYEQYF. CDR3 nucleotides: TGTGCCATCAGTAACGGACTAGAAGGAGGGCTGCAGGCCTACGAGCAGTACTTC. The chain recombines TRBV10-3 with TRBJ2-7; 7 bases map to TRBD2. CDR3 length: 18 amino acids. V lost 5 bases to trimming and J lost 2 bases; unmatched junction nucleotides: 18. CDR1 ENHRY and CDR2 SYGVKD come from the germline V gene.

Concerning this clonotype: A much larger clone sits a single nucleotide away, making a read error possible. V usage is TRBV6-2 or TRBV6-3 and J usage is TRBJ1-1; weak D call: TRBD1 (6 bases). Germline-derived CDR1 and CDR2 are MNHEY and SVGEGT. The CDR3 consists of 15 residues. Deletions cut 5 bases from V and 3 bases from J, with 16 bases between. This CDR3 is CASSKTDRLHTEAFF. The CDR3 DNA follows: TGTGCCAGCAGTAAAACCGACAGGCTTCACACTGAAGCTTTCTTT.

J is TRBJ2-3 and V is TRBV6-5; no firm D call. This CDR3 comprises 12 residues. Germline CDR1 MNHEY, CDR2 SVGAGI. V lost 6 bases and J lost 11, with 15 bases in between. CDR3 sequence reads: CASSADTDVQYF. CDR3 DNA sequence: TGTGCCAGCAGCGCAGACACAGATGTGCAGTATTTT.

This clonotype has just one count. The V call is TRBV20-1, the J call TRBJ2-4; 9 bases agree with TRBD2. V gave up 5 bases and J gave up 15 bases; unmatched junction bases: 17. Germline V gene sequence: CDR1 DFQATT, CDR2 SNEGSKA (reference sequence). The CDR3 contains 14 residues. The CDR3 DNA is TGCAGTGCTGACATGACTAGCGGCAAAAACATTTGGTACTTC. It codes for CSADMTSGKNIWYF.

Details on this clonotype: A junction boundary mismatches the germline segment, possibly from a read error. The genes are TRBV4-2 and TRBJ2-2; 14 bases agree with TRBD2. In germline, CDR1 is LGHNA, CDR2 YNFKEQ. The CDR3 is made up of 18 amino acids. CDR3 coding DNA: TGTACCAGCATCCAAGAGACTAGCGGGAGGGTGAACACCGGGGAGCTGTTTTTT. Its protein product is CTSIQETSGRVNTGELFF.

This clonotype appeared once. The rearrangement joins TRBV6-2 or TRBV6-3 to TRBJ2-3; D is unresolved. The CDR3 runs 17 residues. Germline-derived CDR1 and CDR2 are MNHEY and SVGEGT. With 8 bases removed from V and 12 bases from J, the gap between germline ends came to 33 bases. CDR3 in amino acids: CASGEGRPNPETDIQYF. CDR3 bases: TGTGCCAGCGGAGAAGGGCGCCCGAATCCAGAAACAGATATACAGTATTTT.

Details on this clonotype: The germline gene is not matched at one end of the junction; a read error may be the cause. This chain joins TRBV5-4 and TRBJ2-4, with D maybe TRBD2 (5 bases). Germline CDR1 SGHNT, CDR2 YYREEE (reference sequence). CDR3 length: 15 amino acids. CDR3 residues: CASNLAGVTKNIQYF. The CDR3 bases are TGTGCCAGCAACTTGGCCGGGGTGACCAAAAACATTCAGTACTTC. The whole variable domain, remainder taken from reference TRBV5-4 and TRBJ2-4, is ETGVTQSPTHLIKTRGQQVTLRCSSQSGHNTVSWYQQALGQGPQFIFQYYREEENGRGNFPPRFSGLQFPNYSSELNVNALELDDSALYLCASNLAGVTKNIQYFGAGTRLSVL.